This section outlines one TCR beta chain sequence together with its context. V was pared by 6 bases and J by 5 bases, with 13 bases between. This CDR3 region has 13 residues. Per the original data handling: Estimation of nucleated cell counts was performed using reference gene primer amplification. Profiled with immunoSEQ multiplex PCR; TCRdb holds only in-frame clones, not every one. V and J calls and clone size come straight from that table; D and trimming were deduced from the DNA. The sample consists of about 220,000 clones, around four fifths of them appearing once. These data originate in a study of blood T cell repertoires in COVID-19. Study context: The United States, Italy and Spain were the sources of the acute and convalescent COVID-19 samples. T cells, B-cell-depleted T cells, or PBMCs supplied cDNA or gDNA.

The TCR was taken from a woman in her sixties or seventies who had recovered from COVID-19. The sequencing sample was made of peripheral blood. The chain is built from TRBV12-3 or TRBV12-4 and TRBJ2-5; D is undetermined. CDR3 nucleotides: TGTGCCAGCAGACCACTCGCACAGGAGACCCAGTACTTC. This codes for CASRPLAQETQYF.